These 30 T cell receptor beta chains were sequenced from one sample in a study of graft-versus-host responses after intestinal transplantation. Some clones are missing from TCRdb's copy, which holds only in-frame ones; the method was immunoSEQ multiplex PCR. The sample carries about 130,000 clones, just over 90% recorded once. No antigen has been identified for these receptors. Sequenced here: unstimulated CD4+ T cells sorted from spleen or lymph node cells, sampled before intestinal transplant. The receptors here all came from a human donor who received an intestinal transplant.

The rearrangement joins TRBV12-5 to TRBJ1-2, with D perhaps matching TRBD1 (6 bases). Between the trimmed V and J ends, which lost 8 bases and 4 bases, there was a span of 14 bases. The CDR3 is 13 amino acids. CDR1 and CDR2 from the germline V gene are LGHNT and FRNRAP. CDR3 region: CASRGGGSYGYTF. CDR3 bases: TGTGCTAGTCGTGGGGGCGGTAGCTATGGCTACACCTTC.

This clone has a single count. This chain links TRBV28 with TRBJ2-5; D perhaps matches TRBD2 (5 bases). The CDR3 covers 16 residues. The germline CDR1 and CDR2 sequences are MDHEN and SYDVKM. Trimming took 1 base from V and 4 from J, leaving 16 bases between them. CDR3 sequence reads: CASSLSLRGKLETQYF. CDR3 DNA sequence: TGTGCCAGCAGTTTATCCTTACGGGGTAAATTAGAGACCCAGTACTTC.

The chain couples TRBV9 to TRBJ1-2, with 8 bases lining up with TRBD1. CDR3 length: 16 amino acids. CDR1 is SGDLS, CDR2 YYNGEE, per germline. V shed 0 bases and J 2 bases; nucleotides not matched to a gene: 6. This chain's CDR3 is CASSVGNRGENYGYTF. DNA for the CDR3: TGTGCCAGCAGCGTAGGTAACAGGGGGGAAAACTATGGCTACACCTTC. Complete variable domain (other parts from reference TRBV9 and TRBJ1-2): DSGVTQTPKHLITATGQRVTLRCSPRSGDLSVYWYQQSLDQGLQFLIQYYNGEERAKGNILERFSAQQFPDLHSELNLSSLELGDSALYFCASSVGNRGENYGYTFGSGTRLTVV.

This chain links TRBV20-1 with TRBJ2-1; TRBD1 matches at 7 bases. The ends lost 6 bases at V and 10 bases at J; junction bases unmatched: 3. The CDR3 runs 10 residues. Germline assignment: CDR1 DFQATT and CDR2 SNEGSKA (reference sequence). The CDR3 loop reads CSAGQVEQFF. The CDR3 DNA follows: TGCAGTGCCGGACAGGTCGAGCAGTTCTTC.

This chain uses TRBV5-1 with TRBJ2-1, with TRBD2 matching 8 bases. The germline CDR1 and CDR2 sequences are SGHRS and YFSETQ. CDR3 length equals 17 residues. V was pared by 4 bases and J by 2 bases, with 11 bases of the junction left unmatched. The CDR3 bases are TGCGCCAGCAGCCCGGAGACGGGACTAGGGGCCTACAATGAGCAGTTCTTC. Translation gives CASSPETGLGAYNEQFF.

This chain uses TRBV10-3 with TRBJ2-5, with D possibly called TRBD1 or TRBD2 (5 bases each). The CDR3 has 16 residues. Trimming pared 0 bases from V and 9 bases from J, leaving 20 bases between. Germline assignment: CDR1 ENHRY and CDR2 SYGVKD. The CDR3 here is CAISESPTTLPRAQYF. CDR3 nucleotide sequence: TGTGCCATCAGTGAGTCCCCGACTACTCTACCCAGGGCCCAGTACTTC.

The V and J genes are TRBV18 and TRBJ2-3; 7 nucleotides align to TRBD1. The CDR3 is 16 amino acids. Unmatched junction bases numbered 6, after V lost 2 bases and J lost 1 base. Germline V gene data show CDR1 as KGHSH and CDR2 as LQKENI. CDR3 loop: CASSPGQAVRTDTQYF. DNA for the CDR3: TGTGCCAGCTCACCAGGACAGGCGGTACGCACAGATACGCAGTATTTT.

The V gene is TRBV5-1, the J gene TRBJ1-2; D is ambiguous. The CDR3 contains 14 residues. The V gene's germline CDR1 is SGHRS and CDR2 YFSETQ. The V and J ends lost 0 bases and 0 bases respectively, with 6 bases between them. CDR3 sequence: CASSLAVANYGYTF. DNA for the CDR3: TGCGCCAGCAGCTTGGCAGTCGCTAACTATGGCTACACCTTC.

The V call is TRBV6-5, the J call TRBJ2-2; D remains unclear. Germline V gene data show CDR1 as MNHEY and CDR2 as SVGAGI. CDR3 size: 13 residues. The ends were cut back, 7 bases at V and 7 bases at J, with 13 bases in the middle. CDR3 amino acids: CASTGFRNGELFF. The CDR3 nucleotides are TGTGCCAGCACCGGTTTCAGGAACGGGGAGCTGTTTTTT.

This chain joins TRBV5-1 and TRBJ1-4; tentatively, D is TRBD1 (5 bases). Germline CDR1 and CDR2: SGHRS and YFSETQ. Trimming took off 5 bases at V and 4 bases at J, with 12 bases between the two ends. The CDR3 sequence is 14 residues long. The CDR3, as DNA: TGCGCCAGCAGTCGCGACAGTAATAATGAAAAACTGTTTTTT. It specifies CASSRDSNNEKLFF.

This chain links TRBV4-2 with TRBJ2-5; D not resolved. In germline, CDR1 is LGHNA, CDR2 YNFKEQ. V was pared by 1 base and J by 6 bases, with 12 bases between. There are 14 residues in the CDR3. As DNA, the CDR3 is TGTGCCAGCAGCCAAGTGATGGGCGTAAAGACCCAGTACTTC. Translating gives CASSQVMGVKTQYF.

The rearrangement links TRBV6-4 to TRBJ2-3; TRBD2 matches at 8 bases. CDR3 length: 19 amino acids. CDR1 is MRHNA and CDR2 is SNTAGT in the germline V gene. With V trimmed by 7 bases and J by 0 bases, 18 bases remained unmatched. CDR3 bases: TGTGCCAGCATGGTGGAAGCTAGCGGGCGGGCCAGAAGCACAGATACGCAGTATTTT. Translated: CASMVEASGRARSTDTQYF.

The V call is TRBV5-1, the J call TRBJ1-1, with D possibly being TRBD1 (6 bases). The CDR3 sequence is 15 residues long. Germline CDR1 and CDR2: SGHRS and YFSETQ. V was trimmed by 5 bases and J by 5 bases, leaving 19 bases between them. The CDR3 DNA reads as TGCGCCAGCAGAGCAGGCTACCGAGGGGGGACTGAAGCTTTCTTT. It yields the protein CASRAGYRGGTEAFF.

CDR3 bases: TGTGCCAGCAGTCGACAGGGCTCGCCAGATACGCAGTATTTT. Protein: CASSRQGSPDTQYF. V usage is TRBV6-5 and J usage is TRBJ2-3, with TRBD1 matching over 7 bases. In germline, CDR1 is MNHEY, CDR2 SVGAGI. This CDR3 region has 14 residues. The junction had 6 bases not matched to a gene; V was cut back by 5 bases and J by 4 bases.

The chain recombines TRBV5-1 with TRBJ2-3; unclear D gene. Germline values: CDR1 SGHRS, CDR2 YFSETQ. The length of the CDR3 is 13 residues. Trimming left V 5 bases short and J 0 bases short, with 7 bases between. CDR3 region: CASRPPSTDTQYF. As DNA, the CDR3 is TGCGCCAGCAGACCCCCGAGCACAGATACGCAGTATTTT.

This sequence joins TRBV6-5 and TRBJ1-1; the match to TRBD1 covers 8 bases. The V and J ends lost 8 bases and 1 base, in that order; junction bases with no gene match: 6. Per the germline V gene, CDR1 is MNHEY and CDR2 is SVGAGI. The CDR3 has 14 amino acids. The CDR3 nucleotides read TGTGCCAGCCGGACAGGGTTAGGGAACACTGAAGCTTTCTTT. It codes for CASRTGLGNTEAFF.

In regard to this clone: In the same sample, other DNA sequences code for this CDR3. V usage is TRBV5-1 and J usage is TRBJ1-2; the match to TRBD1 covers 7 bases. This CDR3 region has 13 residues. Germline-derived CDR1 and CDR2 are SGHRS and YFSETQ. J lost 6 bases, V lost 1 base, and 3 bases had no gene match. As DNA, the CDR3 is TGCGCCAGCAGCTTGAGGACAGGCGATGGCTACACCTTC. This encodes CASSLRTGDGYTF.

V and J are TRBV6-5 and TRBJ2-7, with unresolved D. The CDR3 loop spans 13 amino acids. The germline V and J ends were trimmed by 10 bases and 2 bases, with 15 bases remaining between them. Germline-derived CDR1 and CDR2 are MNHEY and SVGAGI. The CDR3 sequence is CATWARTAYEQYF. The CDR3 DNA sequence: TGTGCCACCTGGGCCCGCACCGCCTACGAGCAGTACTTC.

V usage is TRBV2 and J usage is TRBJ2-1, with D uncertain. Trimming stripped 5 bases from V and 8 bases from J, with 10 bases between. From germline, CDR1 is SNHLY and CDR2 FYNNEI. The length of the CDR3 is 12 residues. The chain's CDR3 is CASSKEGYEQFF. CDR3 DNA sequence: TGTGCCAGCAGTAAGGAAGGGTATGAGCAGTTCTTC.

This clone was seen a handful of times. The gene calls are TRBV11-2 and TRBJ1-4, with TRBD1 identical over 8 bases. V shed 1 base, J shed 10 bases, and the junction held 8 bases outside the gene matches. Germline CDR1 and CDR2: SGHAT and FQNNGV. This CDR3 is 15 amino acids long. CDR3 DNA: TGTGCCAGCAGCTTAGGGACAGGGCTCGTGGGAAAACTGTTTTTT. Its translation is CASSLGTGLVGKLFF.

This rearrangement joins TRBV2 to TRBJ2-1; D might be TRBD2 (6 bases). CDR3 length: 16 residues. V was cut by 6 bases and J by 0 bases, with 15 bases left in between. CDR1 SNHLY and CDR2 FYNNEI come from the germline V gene. The DNA of the CDR3 is TGTGCCAGCAGGGGGAGACTAGGGATCTCCTACAATGAGCAGTTCTTC. This gives the protein CASRGRLGISYNEQFF.

The chain links TRBV5-6 to TRBJ1-1; D is undetermined. With 0 bases removed from V and 4 bases from J, the gap between germline ends came to 13 bases. The CDR3 is made up of 15 amino acids. The germline V gene has CDR1 SGHDT and CDR2 YYEEEE. CDR3 sequence: CASSLDQERRTEAFF. The CDR3 DNA is TGTGCCAGCAGCTTGGATCAGGAGAGGCGCACTGAAGCTTTCTTT.

The chain combines TRBV5-4 with TRBJ2-1; D not certain. Germline-derived CDR1 and CDR2 are SGHNT and YYREEE (reference sequence). The V end was cut by 2 bases, the J end by 5 bases, with 17 bases between. This CDR3 spans 16 amino acids. The CDR3 spells CASSLGAAVRDNEQFF. CDR3 DNA: TGTGCCAGCAGCTTAGGAGCCGCGGTCAGAGACAATGAGCAGTTCTTC.

V usage is TRBV20-1 and J usage is TRBJ1-2; no definite D call. Deletions cut 6 bases from V and 0 bases from J, with 5 bases between. Germline CDR1 and CDR2: DFQATT and SNEGSKA (reference sequence). This CDR3 is built from 11 residues. CDR3 sequence: CSATTNYGYTF. CDR3 DNA: TGCAGTGCCACAACTAACTATGGCTACACCTTC.

Turning to this clone: The sample contains more than one DNA sequence encoding this CDR3. The chain is built from TRBV18 and TRBJ1-5; D gene unclear. Germline lookup yields CDR1 KGHSH and CDR2 LQKENI. Deletions cut 2 bases from V and 5 bases from J, with 7 bases between. The CDR3 extends over 13 amino acids. The CDR3 loop is CASSPGDHQPQHF. The CDR3 nucleotides are TGTGCCAGCTCACCAGGGGATCATCAGCCCCAGCATTTT.

V usage is TRBV9 and J usage is TRBJ2-2; D ambiguous. Germline-derived CDR1 and CDR2 are SGDLS and YYNGEE. V gave up 0 bases and J gave up 6 bases, with 12 bases separating them. CDR3 size: 15 residues. Here the CDR3 reads CASSVVPDSSGELFF. The CDR3 DNA reads as TGTGCCAGCAGCGTAGTTCCGGATTCTTCCGGGGAGCTGTTTTTT.

The chain carries TRBV27 and TRBJ1-1; D may be TRBD1 (5 bases). Germline CDR1 and CDR2: MNHEY and SMNVEV (reference sequence). The CDR3 consists of 13 residues. Trimming left V 3 bases short and J 1 base short, with 6 bases between. The CDR3 DNA sequence: TGTGCCAGCAGTTTTACAGGGAACACTGAAGCTTTCTTT. Its translation: CASSFTGNTEAFF.

The rearrangement uses TRBV19 and TRBJ2-3, with 8 bases fitting TRBD2. CDR1 LNHDA and CDR2 SQIVND come from the germline V gene (reference sequence). This CDR3 contains 13 residues. J was trimmed by 7 bases and V by 5 bases; bases with no gene match: 5. This chain's CDR3 is CASSAAGAYTQYF. The DNA for the CDR3 is TGTGCCAGTAGTGCAGCGGGGGCTTATACGCAGTATTTT.

In its sample, this clone was seen once. V and J are TRBV5-4 and TRBJ1-1; 8 bases are a match to TRBD1. Germline CDR1 is SGHNT and CDR2 is YYREEE (reference sequence). The CDR3 extends over 17 amino acids. J lost 0 bases, V lost 4 bases, and 11 bases had no gene match. DNA for the CDR3: TGTGCCAGCAGCCTTGGGACAGGCGGGCGTTTGAACACTGAAGCTTTCTTT. Translation gives CASSLGTGGRLNTEAFF.

V gene TRBV2 combines with J gene TRBJ2-1, with D perhaps matching TRBD2 (5 bases). The V end was cut by 7 bases, the J end by 4 bases, with 11 bases between. CDR1 and CDR2 (germline): SNHLY, FYNNEI. CDR3 size: 13 residues. The CDR3 DNA reads TGTGCCAGCAACCGAGGGAGTTACAATGAGCAGTTCTTC. The encoded protein is CASNRGSYNEQFF.